The 26 T cell receptor beta chains listed next were all sequenced from one sample in a study of blood T cells in healthy people across ages. Alongside a J-beta primer mix, a sample-barcoded 5' primer served in a second PCR lasting about 7 to 11 cycles. TCRdb re-derived calls from the 5' RACE reads in MiXCR, one entry per CDR3 protein. The sample consists of around 870,000 distinct CDR3 sequences, more than 25% of them appearing once. Sequenced: blood. The receptors come from a woman older than 75 in good health.

For this clonotype: This sequence may be a read error, since a much larger clone differs from it by one base. The CDR3 spells CASYPFGPKANEQYF. DNA of the CDR3: TGTGCCAGCTATCCTTTCGGGCCTAAGGCTAATGAGCAGTACTTC. This rearrangement joins TRBV6-5 to TRBJ2-5, with D unresolved. Trimming cost V 8 bases and J 11 bases, with 27 bases left between them. This CDR3 comprises 15 residues. The germline V gene encodes CDR1 MNHEY and CDR2 SVGAGI.

The table lists this clonotype with a few counts. This chain links TRBV20-1 with TRBJ1-2; 10 bases line up with TRBD1. The V and J ends lost 3 bases and 0 bases, in that order; junction bases with no gene match: 4. The CDR3 length is 15 residues. The germline V gene encodes CDR1 DFQATT and CDR2 SNEGSKA (reference sequence). The CDR3: CSARGGTGANYGYTF. The CDR3, as DNA: TGCAGTGCTAGGGGAGGGACAGGGGCTAACTATGGCTACACCTTC.

This clonotype was detected ten times or more. The gene calls are TRBV7-2 and TRBJ2-1; 8 nucleotides agree with TRBD2. This CDR3 is built from 15 residues. With 1 base clipped from V and 6 bases from J, the junction kept 5 bases outside the gene matches. Germline assignment: CDR1 SGHTA and CDR2 FQGNSA. CDR3 loop: CASSLVRTSSNEQFF. Here the CDR3 DNA reads TGTGCCAGCAGCTTAGTGAGGACTAGCAGCAATGAGCAGTTCTTC. The whole variable domain, filled in from reference TRBV7-2 and TRBJ2-1, reads GAGVSQSPSNKVTEKGKDVELRCDPISGHTALYWYRQSLGQGLEFLIYFQGNSAPDKSGLPSDRFSAERTGGSVSTLTIQRTQQEDSAVYLCASSLVRTSSNEQFFGPGTRLTVL.

This clonotype has only a few counts. The chain has TRBV15 and TRBJ1-1, with a weak D call TRBD1 (5 bases). CDR1 and CDR2 (germline): LNHNV, YYDKDF (reference sequence). Trimming took 4 bases from V and 7 from J, leaving 19 bases between them. The CDR3 is 15 residues long. The CDR3 coding sequence is TGTGCCACCAGCAAAGGACGACGGGGGTCGGGTGAAGCTTTCTTT. Translating it yields CATSKGRRGSGEAFF.

The table lists this clonotype with a few counts. Relative to the germline gene, one junction end is altered; a read error may explain this. The chain joins TRBV5-1 to TRBJ1-1; D is perhaps TRBD1 (6 bases). Germline CDR1 reads SGHRS; CDR2 reads YFSETQ. This CDR3 region has 14 residues. This chain's CDR3 is CASSVGQTNTESFF. CDR3 DNA: TGCGCCAGCAGCGTCGGACAGACGAACACTGAATCTTTCTTT.

The genes are TRBV28 and TRBJ1-2; TRBD1 aligns across 7 bases. Germline V CDR1 and CDR2: MDHEN, SYDVKM. The CDR3 totals 12 residues. The ends lost 7 bases at V and 7 bases at J; junction bases unmatched: 6. CDR3 sequence: CASISYRGGYTF. Here the CDR3 DNA reads TGTGCCAGCATTTCTTACAGGGGTGGCTACACCTTC.

This clonotype has only a few counts. This chain joins TRBV27 and TRBJ2-1; TRBD2 is a possible D gene (7 bases). In germline, CDR1 is MNHEY, CDR2 SMNVEV (reference sequence). Trimming took off 8 bases at V and 7 bases at J, with 12 bases between the two ends. CDR3 length: 12 amino acids. As DNA, the CDR3 is TGTGCCAGCCGTAGGGGGGGTAATGAGCAGTTCTTC. It is translated as CASRRGGNEQFF.

The chain joins TRBV5-1 to TRBJ1-1, with TRBD1 matching over 7 bases. In germline, CDR1 is SGHRS, CDR2 YFSETQ. J gave up 2 bases and V 3 bases, and 7 bases lay outside the gene matches. The CDR3 is made up of 15 amino acids. The CDR3 DNA sequence: TGCGCCAGCAGCTGCTTGGCAGGGGGTAACACTGAAGCTTTCTTT. It specifies CASSCLAGGNTEAFF.

On this clonotype: A much larger clone lies one base from this, so it may be a read error. The chain recombines TRBV7-9 with TRBJ2-3; weak D call: TRBD1 (5 bases). The CDR3 has 14 residues. The germline V gene has CDR1 SEHNR and CDR2 FQNEAQ (reference sequence). Trimming left V 5 bases short and J 6 bases short, with 15 bases between. This CDR3 reads CASSPVGAVDTQYF. The CDR3 DNA follows: TGTGCCAGCAGCCCTGTTGGGGCAGTCGATACGCAGTATTTT.

The J gene is TRBJ1-1, the V gene TRBV6-1; TRBD1 might be the D (6 bases). Trimming took off 4 bases at V and 1 base at J, with 16 bases between the two ends. The germline V gene encodes CDR1 MNHNS and CDR2 SASEGT. The CDR3 runs to 16 residues. CDR3 nucleotides: TGTGCCAGCAGTGGAGCCAACGGACAGAAGAACACTGAAGCTTTCTTT. Translated, it gives CASSGANGQKNTEAFF.

The chain recombines TRBV11-2 with TRBJ2-3; D call uncertain. V was trimmed by 5 bases and J by 6 bases, leaving 15 bases between them. The CDR3 has 14 amino acids. The V gene's germline CDR1 is SGHAT and CDR2 FQNNGV. In nucleotides, the CDR3 is TGTGCCAGCAGCAAGATTGGTGTCGTGGATACGCAGTATTTT. Encoded protein: CASSKIGVVDTQYF.

This clonotype has a single count. Since the CDR3 does not end with the conserved phenylalanine or tryptophan, this likely comes from a read error. The J gene is TRBJ2-5, the V gene TRBV7-2, with D perhaps matching TRBD2 (5 bases). The end of the DNA is better explained by TRBJ2-7, so the J call may be wrong. The CDR3 runs to 12 residues. The germline gives CDR1 SGHTA, CDR2 FQGNSA. In DNA, the CDR3 is TGTACCAGCAGCCCCGGGCGGGACGAGCAGTACTTA. As protein: CTSSPGRDEQYL.

This sequence joins TRBV29-1 and TRBJ2-3; D not certain. Germline V CDR1 and CDR2: SQVTM, ANQGSEA. V was cut by 4 bases and J by 6 bases, with 14 bases left in between. The CDR3 length is 13 residues. CDR3 region: CSVVVAIPDTQYF. The CDR3 DNA sequence: TGCAGCGTTGTAGTAGCAATCCCGGATACGCAGTATTTT.

V usage is TRBV30 and J usage is TRBJ2-5, with TRBD1 matching 7 bases. Germline values: CDR1 GTSNPN, CDR2 SVGIG (reference sequence). This CDR3 is 13 amino acids long. V shed 4 bases, J shed 2 bases, and the junction held 4 bases outside the gene matches. The chain's CDR3 is CAWTPGQQETQYF. CDR3 in DNA: TGTGCCTGGACCCCGGGACAGCAAGAGACCCAGTACTTC. The full variable domain, rest sourced from reference TRBV30 and TRBJ2-5, is SQTIHQWPATLVQPVGSPLSLECTVEGTSNPNLYWYRQAAGRGLQLLFYSVGIGQISSEVPQNLSASRPQDRQFILSSKKLLLSDSGFYLCAWTPGQQETQYFGPGTRLLVL.

This clonotype was counted many times. This chain links TRBV11-2 with TRBJ2-3, with 11 nucleotides matching TRBD2. Germline CDR1 is SGHAT and CDR2 is FQNNGV. V was pared by 2 bases and J by 2 bases, with 3 bases of the junction left unmatched. This CDR3 comprises 16 residues. DNA for the CDR3: TGTGCCAGCAGCTTACTAGCGGGGGGTGTCACAGATACGCAGTATTTT. Protein product: CASSLLAGGVTDTQYF. The variable domain in full, completed from reference TRBV11-2 and TRBJ2-3, reads EAGVAQSPRYKIIEKRQSVAFWCNPISGHATLYWYQQILGQGPKLLIQFQNNGVVDDSQLPKDRFSAERLKGVDSTLKIQPAKLEDSAVYLCASSLLAGGVTDTQYFGPGTRLTVL.

The chain recombines TRBV6-7 with TRBJ2-7; the match to TRBD1 covers 12 bases. TRBV6-7 is recorded as an ORF, its role being uncertain. With V trimmed by 2 bases and J by 1 base, 12 bases remained unmatched. The CDR3 runs 19 residues. For the CDR3, the DNA is TGTGCCAGCAGTTACGAGGGACAGGGGGCGTTATCAGCGTCCTACGAGCAGTACTTC. Translation: CASSYEGQGALSASYEQYF.

J is TRBJ2-5 and V is TRBV2; maybe TRBD1 (5 bases). Between the trimmed V and J ends, which lost 7 bases and 2 bases, there was a span of 11 bases. The CDR3 runs 13 residues. The germline V gene encodes CDR1 SNHLY and CDR2 FYNNEI. The CDR3 reads CASNRQTQETQYF. The DNA for the CDR3 is TGTGCCAGCAACCGACAGACTCAAGAGACCCAGTACTTC.

This clonotype came up many times. The chain combines TRBV10-3 with TRBJ1-2; D perhaps matches TRBD1 (6 bases). The CDR3 is 15 residues long. Trimming took 6 bases from V and 4 from J, leaving 18 bases between them. Per germline, CDR1 ENHRY and CDR2 SYGVKD. The CDR3 bases are TGTGCCATCAGCTCCCGGGACACCGGGGGCTATGGCTACACCTTC. As protein: CAISSRDTGGYGYTF.

This clonotype was counted a few times. Just one base apart from a much larger clone, this may be a read error. The chain carries TRBV5-1 and TRBJ2-1; 8 bases map to TRBD1. The V gene's germline CDR1 is SGHRS and CDR2 YFSETQ. There are 18 residues in the CDR3. V shed 1 base, J shed 5 bases, and the junction held 14 bases outside the gene matches. DNA for the CDR3: TGCGCCAGCAGCTTGAGTGACCAGGGGACAGGCGGAAACAATGAGCAGTTCTTC. This codes for CASSLSDQGTGGNNEQFF.

This clonotype was counted at least ten times. This chain links TRBV12-3 or TRBV12-4 with TRBJ1-2, with D uncertain. V lost 3 bases and J lost 3, with 11 bases in between. This CDR3 comprises 14 residues. CDR3 protein: CASSLVRTHYGYTF. DNA of the CDR3: TGTGCCAGCAGTTTGGTCAGGACCCACTATGGCTACACCTTC.

This clonotype showed up many times. This chain links TRBV14 with TRBJ1-2; unclear D gene. V dropped 0 bases and J dropped 0 bases, with 8 bases sitting between them. Germline lookup yields CDR1 SGHDN and CDR2 FVKESK. The CDR3 has 15 residues. CDR3 amino acids: CASSQDLRPNYGYTF. The CDR3 DNA is TGTGCCAGCAGCCAAGATTTGCGGCCTAACTATGGCTACACCTTC.

This clonotype was counted only a few times. The rearrangement uses TRBV25-1 and TRBJ1-2; the D gene is possibly TRBD1 (5 bases). The CDR3 consists of 15 residues. Looked up from germline, CDR1 is MGHDK and CDR2 is SYGVNS. Trimming took 6 bases from V and 0 from J, leaving 14 bases between them. In DNA, the CDR3 is TGTGCCAGCAGACAAACAGGATTAGCTAACTATGGCTACACCTTC. It encodes CASRQTGLANYGYTF.

This clonotype was seen a handful of times. With a much larger clone just one base away, this may be a read error. The CDR3 end shows no conserved phenylalanine or tryptophan, and so a read error is likely. The chain employs TRBV20-1 and TRBJ2-5; TRBD2 agrees at 7 bases. Losses at the gene ends were 4 bases for V and 0 bases for J; bases not matched to a gene: 8. The CDR3 sequence is 15 residues long. CDR1 DFQATT and CDR2 SNEGSKA come from the germline V gene (reference sequence). The CDR3 DNA sequence: TGCAGTGCTAAGGAGTCCGGGGGGTACCAAGAGACCCAGTACTGC. This sequence encodes CSAKESGGYQETQYC.

This clonotype appeared many times. The chain carries TRBV6-2 or TRBV6-3 and TRBJ2-7; D remains ambiguous. The ends were cut back, 2 bases at V and 5 bases at J, with 7 bases in the middle. CDR3 length: 12 amino acids. Per the germline V gene, CDR1 is MNHEY and CDR2 is SVGEGT. The CDR3, as DNA: TGTGCCAGCAGTTACCGCGGCCACGAGCAGTACTTC. Protein sequence: CASSYRGHEQYF.

The sample holds a few counts of this clonotype. A much larger clone sits a single nucleotide away, making a read error possible. This chain connects TRBV2 to TRBJ2-7; no reliable D call. Near its end, the DNA agrees better with TRBJ2-5, so the J call may be wrong. The CDR3 runs 13 residues. Germline loops: CDR1 SNHLY, CDR2 FYNNEI. The DNA for the CDR3 is TGTGCCAGCAGCAGACGGGCGGTGGAGACCCAGTACTTC. This codes for CASSRRAVETQYF.

The rearrangement joins TRBV5-1 to TRBJ1-6; 7 bases are a match to TRBD1. Germline loops: CDR1 SGHRS, CDR2 YFSETQ. The CDR3 runs to 15 residues. The ends lost 0 bases at V and 9 bases at J; junction bases unmatched: 6. The CDR3: CASSLEAGGTSPLHF. The CDR3 bases are TGCGCCAGCAGCTTGGAAGCAGGGGGAACTTCACCCCTCCACTTT.